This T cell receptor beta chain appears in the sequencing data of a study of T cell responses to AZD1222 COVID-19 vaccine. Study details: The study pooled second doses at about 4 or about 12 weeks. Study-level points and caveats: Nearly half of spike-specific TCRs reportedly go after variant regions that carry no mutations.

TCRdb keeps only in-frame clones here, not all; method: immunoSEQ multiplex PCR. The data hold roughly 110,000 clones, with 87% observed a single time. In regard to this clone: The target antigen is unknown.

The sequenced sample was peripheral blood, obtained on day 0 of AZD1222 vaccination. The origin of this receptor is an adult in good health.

CDR3 region: CASSTSGVTNEKLFF. For the CDR3, the DNA is TGCGCCAGCAGCACCTCAGGGGTAACTAATGAAAAACTGTTTTTT. The chain couples TRBV5-1 to TRBJ1-4; a possible D gene is TRBD1 (6 bases). CDR3 length: 15 amino acids. V gave up 4 bases and J gave up 1 base, with 11 bases separating them. Germline CDR1 SGHRS, CDR2 YFSETQ.